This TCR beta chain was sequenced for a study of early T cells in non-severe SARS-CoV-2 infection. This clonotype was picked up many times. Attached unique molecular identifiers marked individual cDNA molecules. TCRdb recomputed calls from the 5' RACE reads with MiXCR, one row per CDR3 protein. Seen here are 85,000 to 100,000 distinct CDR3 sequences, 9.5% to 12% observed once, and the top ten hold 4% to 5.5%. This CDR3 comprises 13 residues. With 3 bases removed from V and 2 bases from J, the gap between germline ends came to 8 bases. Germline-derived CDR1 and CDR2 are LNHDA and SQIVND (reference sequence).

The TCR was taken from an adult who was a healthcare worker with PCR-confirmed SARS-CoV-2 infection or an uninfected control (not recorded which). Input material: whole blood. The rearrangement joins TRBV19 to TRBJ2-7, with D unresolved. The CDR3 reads CASSMRQTYEQYF. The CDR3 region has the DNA TGTGCCAGTAGTATGAGGCAGACCTACGAGCAGTACTTC.